The entry that follows covers one TCR beta chain sequence. The antigen remains unidentified. Measured with immunoSEQ multiplex PCR; TCRdb has only the in-frame clones, and not every one. The repertoire holds some 66,000 clones, with roughly 92% as singletons. V shed 3 bases and J shed 11 bases, with 19 bases lying between them. The CDR3 covers 13 residues. Germline lookup yields CDR1 GTSNPN and CDR2 SVGIG (reference sequence). The data are from a study of Tregs in tolerant kidney transplant recipients. Study background: The nonmyeloablative bone marrow transplants came from related graft donors, with transient mixed chimerism.

CD4+CD25+CD127- Tregs, CD4+CD25- non-Tregs, CD4 and CD8 cells were sorted. Study conclusions and caveats: Activated donor B cell expansion appeared to reveal the most relevant donor-specific TCRbeta repertoire. Changing PCR primers prevented nucleotide comparison between some patients' samples.

The specimen was CD8+ T cells from blood, collected before the transplant. The clonotype comes from a human donor who received a combined kidney and bone marrow transplant. The rearrangement joins TRBV30 to TRBJ1-1, with D perhaps TRBD1 (6 bases). The CDR3 DNA follows: TGTGCCTGGAGCGAGGTTCAGGGGACCCTGGCTTTCTTT. It is translated as CAWSEVQGTLAFF.